These 29 T cell receptor beta chains share one sample of origin, sequenced in a study of blood T cell repertoires in COVID-19. Some clones are missing from TCRdb's copy, which holds only in-frame ones; the method was immunoSEQ multiplex PCR. This sample has approximately 490,000 clones; about nine tenths occur once, and the top ten carry about 0.7%. The sample comprised PBMCs or T cells enriched from blood (not recorded which). These receptors all come from a woman aged 18-30 years who had recovered from COVID-19.

V is TRBV5-1 and J is TRBJ2-7, with D possibly TRBD2 on 5 matching bases. CDR3 size: 13 residues. Trimming stripped 4 bases from V and 5 bases from J, with 13 bases between. Per the germline V gene, CDR1 is SGHRS and CDR2 is YFSETQ. The CDR3 protein is CASSPGLTHEQYF. The CDR3 DNA sequence: TGCGCCAGCAGCCCGGGATTAACTCACGAGCAGTACTTC.

The chain carries TRBV3-1 (or the pseudogene TRBV3-2) and TRBJ1-4, with 8 nucleotides matching TRBD1. Germline CDR1 and CDR2: LGHDT and YNNKEL (reference sequence). The CDR3 is 16 amino acids. J was trimmed by 5 bases and V by 4 bases; bases with no gene match: 9. The CDR3 reads CASSRLTGGNNEKLFF. The CDR3 nucleotides are TGTGCCAGCAGCCGCCTAACAGGGGGTAACAATGAAAAACTGTTTTTT.

V usage is TRBV18 and J usage is TRBJ1-4; the D is unclear. V was trimmed by 2 bases and J by 8 bases, leaving 9 bases between them. Looked up from germline, CDR1 is KGHSH and CDR2 is LQKENI. This CDR3 is built from 13 residues. Here the CDR3 DNA reads TGTGCCAGCTCACCAGGTGGCAGGGAAAAACTGTTTTTT. Amino acid sequence: CASSPGGREKLFF.

This CDR3 reads CSARPYEQYF. The CDR3 nucleotides read TGCAGTGCTAGACCGTACGAGCAGTACTTC. The chain links TRBV20-1 to TRBJ2-7, with D unresolved. CDR1 is DFQATT and CDR2 is SNEGSKA in the germline V gene (reference sequence). The CDR3 contains 10 residues. The V and J ends lost 2 bases and 4 bases respectively, with 3 bases between them.

The J gene is TRBJ2-5, the V gene TRBV7-7, with 9 positions matching TRBD1. The CDR3 consists of 15 residues. J lost 4 bases, V lost 7 bases, and 10 bases had no gene match. Germline-derived CDR1 and CDR2 are SSHAT and FNYEAQ (reference sequence). The CDR3: CASNPGTGRGETQYF. CDR3 sequence (DNA): TGTGCCAGCAACCCGGGGACAGGGCGAGGAGAGACCCAGTACTTC.

This clone appeared once. V usage is TRBV20-1 and J usage is TRBJ1-1; no clear D gene. The CDR3 is 11 amino acids. Germline V gene lookup returns CDR1 DFQATT and CDR2 SNEGSKA (reference sequence). With 4 bases removed from V and 5 bases from J, the gap between germline ends came to 8 bases. The CDR3 nucleotides are TGCAGTGCTACGCTCGGGACTGAAGCTTTCTTT. Translated: CSATLGTEAFF.

The chain joins TRBV9 to TRBJ1-4; 11 bases match TRBD1. The CDR3 has 14 amino acids. CDR1 and CDR2 (germline): SGDLS, YYNGEE. Losses at the gene ends were 4 bases for V and 6 bases for J; bases not matched to a gene: 2. The CDR3 protein is CASSLGQGDEKLFF. DNA for the CDR3: TGTGCCAGCAGCCTGGGACAGGGGGATGAAAAACTGTTTTTT. The whole variable domain, filled in from reference TRBV9 and TRBJ1-4, reads DSGVTQTPKHLITATGQRVTLRCSPRSGDLSVYWYQQSLDQGLQFLIQYYNGEERAKGNILERFSAQQFPDLHSELNLSSLELGDSALYFCASSLGQGDEKLFFGSGTQLSVL.

V and J are TRBV28 and TRBJ2-2, with 7 bases lining up with TRBD2. The CDR3 consists of 16 residues. Germline V gene sequence: CDR1 MDHEN, CDR2 SYDVKM. The V and J ends lost 3 bases and 4 bases, in that order; junction bases with no gene match: 8. The CDR3 loop is CASSFLQLASTGELFF. DNA of the CDR3: TGTGCCAGCAGTTTTTTACAACTAGCGTCCACCGGGGAGCTGTTTTTT. The full variable domain, in which reference TRBV28 and TRBJ2-2 provide the parts outside the CDR3, is DVKVTQSSRYLVKRTGEKVFLECVQDMDHENMFWYRQDPGLGLRLIYFSYDVKMKEKGDIPEGYSVSREKKERFSLILESASTNQTSMYLCASSFLQLASTGELFFGEGSRLTVL.

J is TRBJ2-2 and V is TRBV6-4; 8 bases map to TRBD2. CDR3 size: 18 residues. The trim removed 5 bases at V and 5 bases at J, leaving 16 bases unmatched. The V gene's germline CDR1 is MRHNA and CDR2 SNTAGT. The CDR3 loop is CASSPRLTDLAGTGELFF. CDR3 nucleotides: TGTGCCAGCAGTCCCCGGCTGACCGATCTAGCGGGTACCGGGGAGCTGTTTTTT.

This sequence joins TRBV5-6 and TRBJ1-1, with a possible D match to TRBD1 (5 bases). Germline V gives CDR1 SGHDT, CDR2 YYEEEE. The CDR3 has 16 residues. Between the trimmed V and J ends, which lost 0 bases and 2 bases, there was a span of 14 bases. The CDR3 is CASSLVGEVINTEAFF. In DNA form, the CDR3 reads TGTGCCAGCAGCTTGGTGGGGGAGGTCATAAACACTGAAGCTTTCTTT.

The rearrangement joins TRBV30 to TRBJ1-5; D is uncertain. This CDR3 region has 13 residues. Trimming cost V 0 bases and J 7 bases, with 10 bases left between them. Germline V gene sequence: CDR1 GTSNPN, CDR2 SVGIG (reference sequence). The CDR3 region has the DNA TGTGCCTGGAGTGTGAAGGAGGGACAGCCCCAGCATTTT. Encoded protein: CAWSVKEGQPQHF.

This chain connects TRBV9 to TRBJ1-3, with 8 positions matching TRBD1. V lost 2 bases to trimming and J lost 2 bases; unmatched junction nucleotides: 3. Germline V gene sequence: CDR1 SGDLS, CDR2 YYNGEE. CDR3 size: 15 residues. CDR3 sequence reads: CASSVQGAAGNTIYF. The CDR3 DNA reads as TGTGCCAGCAGCGTCCAGGGGGCCGCTGGAAACACCATATATTTT.

The rearrangement links TRBV6-5 to TRBJ1-1; 7 positions match TRBD1. V dropped 7 bases and J dropped 1; count of bases not matched to a gene: 9. Germline V gives CDR1 MNHEY, CDR2 SVGAGI. CDR3 length: 15 residues. In DNA form, the CDR3 reads TGTGCCAGCATCGAAAGGTGGACAGGGAACACTGAAGCTTTCTTT. Protein: CASIERWTGNTEAFF.

The chain carries TRBV12-3 or TRBV12-4 and TRBJ2-1; D unclear. The germline V and J ends were trimmed by 6 bases and 7 bases, with 10 bases remaining between them. CDR3 length equals 12 residues. In DNA, the CDR3 is TGTGCCAGCAGCCCCGAACGGAATGAGCAGTTCTTC. Translation: CASSPERNEQFF.

V and J are TRBV10-3 and TRBJ2-3; the match to TRBD2 covers 7 bases. CDR1 and CDR2 from the germline V gene are ENHRY and SYGVKD. CDR3 size: 14 residues. Germline trimming cut 3 bases from V and 4 bases from J; bases unmatched to any gene: 4. CDR3 in DNA: TGTGCCATCAGTGAAATAGCGGGCTCAGATACGCAGTATTTT. Amino acids: CAISEIAGSDTQYF.

V usage is TRBV27 and J usage is TRBJ1-5; maybe TRBD1 (6 bases). CDR3 length: 16 amino acids. Trimming cost V 5 bases and J 0 bases, with 14 bases left between them. Germline-derived CDR1 and CDR2 are MNHEY and SMNVEV (reference sequence). CDR3 amino acids: CASSEYGQNSNQPQHF. In DNA, the CDR3 is TGTGCCAGCAGTGAGTATGGACAGAATAGCAATCAGCCCCAGCATTTT.

V and J are TRBV5-5 and TRBJ1-1; no definite D call. This CDR3 is built from 14 residues. Deletions cut 4 bases from V and 3 bases from J, with 13 bases between. CDR1 and CDR2 from the germline V gene are SGHKS and YYEKEE (reference sequence). CDR3 protein: CASSLESSYTEAFF. CDR3 DNA: TGTGCCAGCAGCCTCGAGAGTTCCTACACTGAAGCTTTCTTT.

The chain's CDR3 is CASSLRSGGADTQYF. DNA of the CDR3: TGTGCCAGCAGCTTGAGATCCGGGGGGGCGGATACGCAGTATTTT. The V gene is TRBV13, the J gene TRBJ2-3, with 8 bases fitting TRBD2. With V trimmed by 3 bases and J by 6 bases, 8 bases remained unmatched. The CDR3 has 15 residues. Germline CDR1 is PRHDT and CDR2 is FYEKMQ (reference sequence).

The V call is TRBV7-9, the J call TRBJ2-5; TRBD2 might be the D (5 bases). This CDR3 is 11 amino acids long. Germline V gene lookup returns CDR1 SEHNR and CDR2 FQNEAQ (reference sequence). Trimming took off 3 bases at V and 14 bases at J, with 13 bases between the two ends. CDR3 in DNA: TGTGCCAGCAGCTTCCTGCAGGAGGTATACTTC. Amino acids: CASSFLQEVYF.

This rearrangement joins TRBV3-1 (or the pseudogene TRBV3-2) to TRBJ2-5, with 9 bases matching TRBD2. CDR1 and CDR2 (germline): LGHDT, YNNKEL (reference sequence). With V trimmed by 0 bases and J by 1 base, 6 bases remained unmatched. The CDR3 length is 17 residues. CDR3 sequence: CASSQERRRGGQETQYF. The CDR3 coding sequence is TGTGCCAGCAGCCAAGAAAGGCGGCGGGGGGGCCAAGAGACCCAGTACTTC.

This clone has a single count. V is TRBV10-3 and J is TRBJ1-3, with TRBD1 as a possible D gene (5 bases). CDR3 size: 13 residues. Germline V gives CDR1 ENHRY, CDR2 SYGVKD. CDR3 nucleotides: TGTGTCGCCCGTTCAGGGCAGGGAAACACCATATATTTT. Protein sequence: CVARSGQGNTIYF.

The V and J genes are TRBV28 and TRBJ1-2; a weak D match, TRBD1 (5 bases). The germline V and J ends were trimmed by 7 bases and 3 bases, with 18 bases remaining between them. Germline values: CDR1 MDHEN, CDR2 SYDVKM. The CDR3 has 15 amino acids. The CDR3, as DNA: TGTGCCAGCACCACCGAGGAGGGGTGGGACTATGGCTACACCTTC. Translating it yields CASTTEEGWDYGYTF.

This clone was seen a single time. The V gene is TRBV2, the J gene TRBJ1-2; the D gene is possibly TRBD1 (6 bases). Germline CDR1 and CDR2: SNHLY and FYNNEI. The CDR3 spans 13 residues. V was clipped by 6 bases and J by 4 bases, with 12 bases between them. This chain's CDR3 is CASSYRESYGYTF. The DNA for the CDR3 is TGTGCCAGCAGCTACAGGGAGAGCTATGGCTACACCTTC.

The rearrangement uses TRBV18 and TRBJ1-1; D might be TRBD1 (6 bases). V lost 6 bases to trimming and J lost 5 bases, with 16 bases between them. The germline V gene has CDR1 KGHSH and CDR2 LQKENI. The CDR3 is 14 residues long. CDR3 residues: CASSPNRVETEAFF. CDR3 nucleotide sequence: TGTGCCAGCTCGCCCAACAGGGTAGAGACTGAAGCTTTCTTT.

The chain combines TRBV25-1 with TRBJ1-2, with D perhaps TRBD1 (5 bases). CDR3 length: 14 amino acids. The ends were cut back, 6 bases at V and 8 bases at J, with 19 bases in the middle. Germline assignment: CDR1 MGHDK and CDR2 SYGVNS. The CDR3 DNA reads TGTGCCAGCAGCGGAGGGGATGCGAGGTGGGGCTACACCTTC. This codes for CASSGGDARWGYTF.

This CDR3 is CASSPDLPRGKLFF. The CDR3, as DNA: TGCGCCAGCAGCCCTGACCTTCCCCGGGGAAAACTGTTTTTT. This rearrangement joins TRBV5-1 to TRBJ1-4; D gene unclear. From germline, CDR1 is SGHRS and CDR2 YFSETQ. This CDR3 is 14 amino acids long. Trimming took 4 bases from V and 10 from J, leaving 17 bases between them.

The chain uses TRBV2 and TRBJ2-7; D is ambiguous. The V and J ends lost 5 bases and 1 base respectively, with 6 bases between them. Germline CDR1 and CDR2: SNHLY and FYNNEI. This CDR3 is built from 12 residues. The CDR3 here is CASSTGSYEQYF. The CDR3 region has the DNA TGTGCCAGCAGTACCGGGTCCTACGAGCAGTACTTC. Complete variable domain (other parts from reference TRBV2 and TRBJ2-7): EPEVTQTPSHQVTQMGQEVILRCVPISNHLYFYWYRQILGQKVEFLVSFYNNEISEKSEIFDDQFSVERPDGSNFTLKIRSTKLEDSAMYFCASSTGSYEQYFGPGTRLTVT.

The chain employs TRBV9 and TRBJ2-6; D unresolved. Germline V gene data show CDR1 as SGDLS and CDR2 as YYNGEE. V lost 0 bases to trimming and J lost 0 bases, with 4 bases between them. The CDR3 length is 15 residues. The CDR3 protein is CASSVGSSGANVLTF. The CDR3 DNA is TGTGCCAGCAGCGTAGGGAGCTCTGGGGCCAACGTCCTGACTTTC.

This chain joins TRBV5-1 and TRBJ2-2, with TRBD1 matching 8 bases. The CDR3 covers 16 residues. Germline V gene lookup returns CDR1 SGHRS and CDR2 YFSETQ. V lost 2 bases to trimming and J lost 3 bases; unmatched junction nucleotides: 6. In nucleotides, the CDR3 is TGCGCCAGCAGCTTTTGGCAGGGGGCAGACACCGGGGAGCTGTTTTTT. This gives the protein CASSFWQGADTGELFF.